This T cell receptor (beta chain) was captured by sequencing in a study of blood T cell repertoires in COVID-19. Study information: There were acute and convalescent COVID-19 samples, and they came from the United States, Italy and Spain. PBMCs, B-cell-depleted T cells, or T cells provided the cDNA or gDNA that made up the material.

The CDR3 covers 13 residues. The V end lost 2 bases, the J end lost 6 bases, and 11 bases lay between the germline ends. In the original workflow: Cell counts per sample came from amplifying reference gene primers. The assay was immunoSEQ multiplex PCR, and TCRdb's table has in-frame clones only and misses some. The V and J calls and clone size were taken over from that table, and D and trimming were inferred from the DNA. The table lists about 110,000 clones, 90% of them singletons. The sequencing input was peripheral blood. This sequence joins TRBV12-3 or TRBV12-4 and TRBJ2-7; D possibly corresponds to TRBD2 (5 bases). This clonotype was sampled from a human donor in a cohort sampled during active COVID-19. The CDR3 spells CASSLRGGSEQYF. In DNA form, the CDR3 reads TGTGCCAGCAGTTTACGTGGAGGTTCCGAGCAGTACTTC.